The next 18 T cell receptor beta chains were all read from a single sample in a study of blood T cell repertoires in COVID-19. Clones were read by immunoSEQ multiplex PCR, and TCRdb kept only the in-frame ones, dropping some. The table has 200,000 to 250,000 clones, less than 90% seen once. Sequenced: PBMCs or T cells enriched from blood (not recorded which). The receptors were gathered from a woman in her thirties who had recovered from COVID-19.

This chain uses TRBV2 with TRBJ1-2; tentative D call: TRBD1 (5 bases). This CDR3 has 17 amino acids. Trimming removed 6 bases at V and 1 base at J, with 21 bases between. CDR1 is SNHLY and CDR2 is FYNNEI in the germline V gene. The CDR3 coding sequence is TGTGCCAGCAGAGGGCGGGTCGAAAGGGGAGGTAACTATGGCTACACCTTC. It translates to CASRGRVERGGNYGYTF.

The V call is TRBV19, the J call TRBJ1-1; a weak D match, TRBD1 (6 bases). This CDR3 spans 14 amino acids. The V end lost 6 bases, the J end lost 0 bases, and 11 bases lay between the germline ends. Looked up from germline, CDR1 is LNHDA and CDR2 is SQIVND (reference sequence). In DNA form, the CDR3 reads TGTGCCAGTAGCACGGGACACTTGAACACTGAAGCTTTCTTT. Protein product: CASSTGHLNTEAFF.

The V and J genes are TRBV5-4 and TRBJ2-2; 11 nucleotides agree with TRBD1. Unmatched junction bases numbered 5, after V lost 3 bases and J lost 4 bases. The CDR3 is 16 amino acids. Germline V gene lookup returns CDR1 SGHNT and CDR2 YYREEE (reference sequence). The CDR3 DNA is TGTGCCAGCAGCTATCCCGGGACAGGGGGCACCGGGGAGCTGTTTTTT. Translating it yields CASSYPGTGGTGELFF.

CDR3 in amino acids: CASSLGGGQPQHF. CDR3 nucleotide sequence: TGTGCCAGCAGCCTAGGGGGAGGACAGCCCCAGCATTTT. The J gene is TRBJ1-5, the V gene TRBV7-8; weak D call: TRBD1 (6 bases). The germline V gene has CDR1 SGHVS and CDR2 FQNEAQ. The CDR3 runs 13 residues. Deletions cut 5 bases from V and 7 bases from J, with 12 bases between.

The rearrangement joins TRBV9 to TRBJ2-3, with a weak D call TRBD2 (7 bases). The V end was cut by 4 bases, the J end by 2 bases, with 17 bases between. CDR1 is SGDLS and CDR2 is YYNGEE in the germline V gene. This CDR3 spans 16 amino acids. This CDR3 reads CASSPRGGANTDTQYF. The CDR3 DNA is TGTGCCAGCAGCCCGAGGGGGGGGGCCAACACAGATACGCAGTATTTT. The complete variable domain, with remaining parts taken from reference TRBV9 and TRBJ2-3, reads DSGVTQTPKHLITATGQRVTLRCSPRSGDLSVYWYQQSLDQGLQFLIQYYNGEERAKGNILERFSAQQFPDLHSELNLSSLELGDSALYFCASSPRGGANTDTQYFGPGTRLTVL.

The chain uses TRBV5-1 and TRBJ2-3; 9 nucleotides match TRBD1. Trimming removed 3 bases from V and 3 bases from J; junction bases left unmatched: 8. Germline values: CDR1 SGHRS, CDR2 YFSETQ. The CDR3 has 16 amino acids. CDR3: CASSSDRDRETDTQYF. The CDR3 coding sequence is TGCGCCAGCAGCTCTGACCGGGACAGGGAAACAGATACGCAGTATTTT.

This chain uses TRBV4-2 with TRBJ1-2; D ambiguous. With 5 bases removed from V and 8 bases from J, the gap between germline ends came to 18 bases. Germline lookup yields CDR1 LGHNA and CDR2 YNFKEQ. The CDR3 spans 14 residues. The CDR3 is CASSLNTVAGGYTF. The CDR3 DNA follows: TGTGCCAGCAGCTTAAACACGGTGGCGGGCGGCTACACCTTC.

In regard to this clone: This sample also contains other DNA sequences that code for the same CDR3. The chain combines TRBV19 with TRBJ1-5; no reliable D call. The CDR3 spans 13 residues. V dropped 3 bases and J dropped 3 bases, with 6 bases sitting between them. Germline V gene lookup returns CDR1 LNHDA and CDR2 SQIVND (reference sequence). The CDR3 spells CASSIDTNQPQHF. CDR3 coding DNA: TGTGCCAGTAGTATTGACACCAATCAGCCCCAGCATTTT.

V and J are TRBV27 and TRBJ1-5, with D maybe TRBD1 (5 bases). CDR3 length equals 13 residues. Trimming left V 2 bases short and J 5 bases short, with 7 bases between. CDR1 and CDR2 (germline): MNHEY, SMNVEV (reference sequence). CDR3 coding DNA: TGTGCCAGCAGTTTAAACAGGCATCAGCCCCAGCATTTT. Translating gives CASSLNRHQPQHF.

DNA for the CDR3: TGTGCCAGCAGCACATCCGGGACAGGGGACGAGCAGTACTTC. This translates into CASSTSGTGDEQYF. The genes are TRBV4-2 and TRBJ2-7; 10 bases agree with TRBD1. The V and J ends lost 5 bases and 5 bases, in that order; junction bases with no gene match: 6. Germline CDR1 and CDR2: LGHNA and YNFKEQ. This CDR3 is 14 amino acids long.

The chain employs TRBV3-1 (or the pseudogene TRBV3-2) and TRBJ1-4; no clear D. V was clipped by 0 bases and J by 8 bases, with 19 bases between them. The CDR3 runs 17 residues. The germline gives CDR1 LGHDT, CDR2 YNNKEL (reference sequence). CDR3 bases: TGTGCCAGCAGCCAAGAAATAAGAGGCCGTCCACGGGAAAAACTGTTTTTT. Its translation is CASSQEIRGRPREKLFF.

This clone was seen only once. The chain recombines TRBV14 with TRBJ1-4; 7 bases fit TRBD1. The CDR3 length is 13 residues. V shed 8 bases, J shed 3 bases, and the junction held 3 bases outside the gene matches. The germline CDR1 and CDR2 sequences are SGHDN and FVKESK. The CDR3 loop reads CASRQGPNEKLFF. CDR3 nucleotides: TGTGCCAGCCGACAGGGACCTAATGAAAAACTGTTTTTT.

This chain uses TRBV5-4 with TRBJ1-2; weak D call: TRBD1 (5 bases). Germline values: CDR1 SGHNT, CDR2 YYREEE (reference sequence). V was trimmed by 1 base and J by 2 bases, leaving 9 bases between them. CDR3 length equals 14 residues. The CDR3: CASSLFRGNYGYTF. CDR3 nucleotide sequence: TGTGCCAGCAGCTTGTTCCGGGGGAACTATGGCTACACCTTC.

The rearrangement joins TRBV29-1 to TRBJ1-2; 8 bases map to TRBD1. The CDR3 has 12 residues. The junction had 4 bases not matched to a gene; V was cut back by 6 bases and J by 4 bases. Germline CDR1 SQVTM, CDR2 ANQGSEA. This CDR3 reads CSVDTGGYGYTF. The CDR3 DNA is TGCAGCGTCGATACAGGGGGCTATGGCTACACCTTC.

In regard to this clone: Relative to the germline gene, one junction end is altered; a read error may explain this. The CDR3 sequence: CGTTNTGELFF. DNA of the CDR3: TGCGGTACTACAAACACCGGGGAGCTGTTTTTT. The gene calls are TRBV19 and TRBJ2-2; no clear D gene. Germline V gives CDR1 LNHDA, CDR2 SQIVND (reference sequence). CDR3 length: 11 amino acids.

As concerns this clone: The sample carries other DNA sequences with the same CDR3. The rearrangement uses TRBV5-1 and TRBJ2-3; 11 bases match TRBD1. From germline, CDR1 is SGHRS and CDR2 YFSETQ. The CDR3 loop spans 16 amino acids. The J segment lost 2 bases and the V segment lost 2 bases, leaving 4 bases of the junction unmatched. Written as DNA, the CDR3 is TGCGCCAGCAGCTTAGCCGGACAGGGGGCCACAGATACGCAGTATTTT. Its translation: CASSLAGQGATDTQYF.

This chain uses TRBV6-2 or TRBV6-3 with TRBJ1-5; the D gene is possibly TRBD1 (5 bases). Germline V gives CDR1 MNHEY, CDR2 SVGEGT. Trimming removed 6 bases from V and 15 bases from J, with 15 bases in between. The CDR3 is made up of 11 amino acids. The CDR3 DNA is TGTGCCAGCAGCAAAAGGGGTCTATGGCATTTT. Encoded protein: CASSKRGLWHF.

The chain carries TRBV5-1 and TRBJ2-5, with D possibly TRBD2 on 6 matching bases. This CDR3 region has 15 residues. CDR1 is SGHRS, CDR2 YFSETQ, per germline. With 4 bases removed from V and 4 bases from J, the gap between germline ends came to 17 bases. The CDR3 region is CASSPSGPRGETQYF. Here the CDR3 DNA reads TGCGCCAGCAGCCCCAGCGGGCCCCGAGGAGAGACCCAGTACTTC.